The clone carrying this T cell receptor (beta chain) has just a few counts. In the original workflow: Nucleated cell number was recorded as an estimate derived from reference gene primer amplification. TCRdb's table, derived via immunoSEQ multiplex PCR, lists solely in-frame clones and lacks some. V and J calls and clone size are copied from that table; D and trimming were computed from the DNA. The sample contains roughly 200,000 clones, roughly 78% of which appear only once. The data derive from a study of blood T cell repertoires in COVID-19. About the research overall: Researchers got acute and convalescent COVID-19 samples from the United States, Italy and Spain. The analysed material was cDNA or gDNA that came from T cells, B-cell-depleted T cells, or PBMCs.

This TCR derives from a woman aged 80 or over with active or convalescent COVID-19. Sequenced material: peripheral blood.

The CDR3 region has the DNA TGCGCCAGCAGCCGCGGGACAGGGTCTCAGCCCCAGCATTTT. This gives the protein CASSRGTGSQPQHF. The V gene is TRBV4-3, the J gene TRBJ1-5; 9 bases align to TRBD1. This CDR3 contains 14 residues. V lost 4 bases, J lost 6 bases, and 4 bases stayed unmatched. Germline assignment: CDR1 LGHNA and CDR2 YSLEER.